The rows below give T cell receptor beta chains drawn from one sample of a study of spatial heterogeneity in lung cancer. TCRdb re-called the 5' RACE reads with MiXCR, one entry per CDR3 protein. The sample has about 24,000 distinct CDR3 sequences; 8.8% are singletons. The sample in question was lung tumor tissue, obtained at surgery. The receptors were sampled from a male donor with early-stage non-small cell lung cancer. Both conserved end residues are part of each CDR3. A D gene is named only where the DNA matches it firmly. A clone size is listed for some rows: how often the clone was seen (once, few, many), or a class if it is expanded.

V	J	size	D	CDR3	DNA
TRBV12-3/TRBV12-4	TRBJ1-1	many	-	CASSFSATSNMNTEAFF	TGTGCCAGCAGTTTTTCCGCGACGAGCAACATGAACACTGAAGCTTTCTTT
TRBV5-1	TRBJ2-1	few	-	CASSFTGDEQFF	TGCGCCAGCAGCTTCACCGGGGATGAGCAGTTCTTC
TRBV27	TRBJ1-4	few	-	CASSLLGATNEKLFF	TGTGCCAGCAGTTTATTGGGAGCAACTAATGAAAAACTGTTTTTT
TRBV20-1	TRBJ1-6	-	TRBD1	CSASPVRGNSPLHF	TGCAGTGCTAGTCCCGTCAGGGGGAATTCACCCCTCCACTTT
TRBV19	TRBJ2-2	many	TRBD1	CASSIEGQGAGELFF	TGTGCCAGTAGTATAGAAGGACAGGGGGCCGGGGAGCTGTTTTTT
TRBV7-2	TRBJ2-5	once	TRBD2	CASSWYSGRRQETQYF	TGTGCCAGCAGCTGGTATAGCGGGAGAAGACAAGAGACCCAGTACTTC
TRBV4-3	TRBJ1-2	many	-	CASSPLWVTQRDYGYTF	TGCGCCAGCAGCCCCCTATGGGTTACCCAGCGGGACTATGGCTACACCTTC
TRBV6-5	TRBJ2-1	-	-	CASSYFSGVSNEQFF	TGTGCCAGCAGTTACTTTTCCGGGGTGAGCAATGAGCAGTTCTTC
TRBV29-1	TRBJ1-1	few	TRBD1	CSVRDRVHRAISLTEAFF	TGCAGCGTTAGGGACAGGGTCCACAGGGCCATCAGTTTGACTGAAGCTTTCTTT
TRBV20-1	TRBJ2-1	many	-	CSARGPPYNEQFF	TGCAGTGCTAGGGGGCCTCCCTACAATGAGCAGTTCTTC
TRBV20-1	TRBJ1-5	few	TRBD1	CSARKGQANQPQHF	TGCAGTGCTAGGAAGGGACAGGCCAATCAGCCCCAGCATTTT
TRBV5-1	TRBJ2-7	few	TRBD2	CASSLGTSGVSYEQYF	TGCGCCAGCAGCTTGGGGACTAGCGGGGTATCCTACGAGCAGTACTTC
TRBV6-5	TRBJ1-3	once	-	CASSRTGSGNTIYF	TGTGCCAGCAGCCGCACAGGGTCTGGAAACACCATATATTTT
TRBV30	TRBJ2-3	many	TRBD1	CAWSVTRGKVADTQYF	TGTGCCTGGAGTGTAACCAGGGGGAAGGTAGCAGATACGCAGTATTTT
TRBV6-5	TRBJ2-5	many	-	CASSYPLQETQYF	TGTGCCAGCAGTTACCCCCTGCAAGAGACCCAGTACTTC
TRBV7-2	TRBJ1-4	many	-	CASSLDSGRGVTNEKLFF	TGTGCCAGCAGCTTAGATTCGGGACGAGGGGTAACTAATGAAAAACTGTTTTTT
TRBV7-2	TRBJ1-5	medium-sized	-	CASSLQGDQPQHF	TGTGCCAGCAGCCTACAGGGTGATCAGCCCCAGCATTTT
TRBV5-1	TRBJ2-5	medium-sized	-	CASSLQGKGETQYF	TGCGCCAGCAGCTTGCAGGGTAAGGGCGAGACCCAGTACTTC
TRBV12-3/TRBV12-4	TRBJ2-5	many	-	CASSPLASVGFQETQYF	TGTGCCAGCAGTCCGCTGGCCTCGGTGGGGTTTCAAGAGACCCAGTACTTC
TRBV12-3/TRBV12-4	TRBJ2-1	-	-	CASRTGRTAYSYNEQFF	TGTGCCAGTCGTACGGGGCGGACGGCATACAGTTACAATGAGCAGTTCTTC
TRBV11-2	TRBJ2-1	once	-	CASSLERTINNEQFF	TGTGCCAGCAGCTTAGAGAGGACTATTAACAATGAGCAGTTCTTC
TRBV7-2	TRBJ2-3	many	-	CASSLLDRTSTDTQYF	TGTGCCAGCAGCTTACTGGACAGAACTAGCACAGATACGCAGTATTTT